Here is one T cell receptor beta chain with its context. Its antigen is still unknown. The read is 3 residues too short to cover the CDR3 end, so that end is filled in from the germline J gene. This record comes from a study of T cells in women clearing cervical HPV infection. Overall study: Blood came at first lesion visit for cases, post-clearance for controls.

Method: immunoSEQ multiplex PCR; TCRdb's copy keeps in-frame clones and lacks some. The specimen's table records under 25,000 clones. General observations from the study: Each sample's T-cell count was unknown, possibly confounding richness. CIN3+ cases had significantly higher TCR repertoire richness than controls, but evenness did not differ.

This CDR3 has 14 residues. The V gene's germline CDR1 is KGHSH and CDR2 LQKENI. V lost 5 bases and J lost 0, with 10 bases in between. The sample taken for sequencing was blood buffy coat. This TCR was recovered from a woman aged 18-69 years with a cervical HPV16 infection that either progressed to CIN3+ or cleared (not recorded which). V gene TRBV18 combines with J gene TRBJ1-1; a weak D match, TRBD1 (6 bases). CDR3 bases read: TGTGCCAGCTCAACGACAGGAGTGAACACTGAA. This encodes CASSTTGVNTE. The entire CDR3 reads CASSTTGVNTEAFF.